The TCR beta chain described here comes from a study of beta chain features in type 1 diabetes (dated by TCRdb to the late 2010s). As for the study more broadly: Mean age, gender distribution, total cell number and subset yield were not different between patients and healthy donors. A total of some 110 million sorted cells were examined across all samples, and the number of cells per subset was strongly correlated with RNA yield. The study compared the TCRB repertoires of sorted circulating CD4+ T cell subsets in recently diagnosed type 1 diabetes patients with those in matched healthy donors. Regulatory and stem cell-like memory subsets were isolated from only 8 patients and about eight healthy donors, whereas naive and central memory subsets came from all 30 or so donors.

Each donor gave one peripheral blood draw, averaging around 0.11 L, which was collected into heparinised tubes. Naive, central memory, regulatory and stem cell-like memory CD4+ T cells were sorted on a BD FACSAria II using a panel including CD45RO, CCR7, CD25, CD127, CD95 and CD27. Purity was above 95% for every sorted population. PBMCs were separated immediately by Lymphoprep density gradient centrifugation and were stained directly, without being cultured. So that batch effects would be minimized, each experiment stained and sorted samples in pairs, pairing one healthy donor with one patient. Results and caveats for the whole study, not just this receptor: Patients with type 1 diabetes made fewer insertions and deleted more nucleotides at VDJ recombination sites, implying thymic rearrangement abnormalities. Because small numbers of individuals were included in the HLA sub-analyses, any influence of HLA type on TCRB rearrangement was left unresolved. Shorter templates might be favored by PCR, yet because patient and control samples were amplified and corrected together, any such skew would affect both groups equally. Type 1 diabetes patients showed a moderate but significant shortening of TCRB CDR3 length in all four CD4+ subsets. The naive, central memory and regulatory TCRB repertoires appeared to resemble one another more closely among patients than among healthy donors. Because cDNA rather than genomic DNA was sequenced, highly expressing activated cells could have been over-represented, although no difference in activation and CD3 levels was found between groups.

The High Capacity cDNA Reverse Transcription Kit was used to reverse transcribe all of the isolated RNA, meaning that expressed TCRB transcripts were what got sequenced. Deep immunoSEQ sequencing was performed on naive, central memory and regulatory T cell samples, with an average of roughly 3.5 million total reads per sample. After sorted cells were lysed in RLT buffer, RNA was extracted with DNase-treated RNeasy Micro or Mini kits, with the choice depending on cell number. Each cell subset was processed separately to prevent cross-contamination, with patient and healthy donor samples processed together. The immunoSEQ multiplex PCR was used to amplify TCRB sequences from cDNA, generating 87-bp fragments that spanned the CDR3 region. Sequencing of the amplicons was done on the Illumina HiSeq platform. Concerning the study's data processing: Synthetic template baselines were used to correct PCR bias computationally, reads within Hamming distance 2 were collapsed together, and singletons that could not be merged were discarded. Reads were aligned against IMGT so that V, D and J genes, CDR3 length and insertions or deletions at six rearrangement sites could be assigned. Clonotype counts were normalized to sorted cell number within each subset before computing true diversity and Gini coefficients with the tcR R package. The overlap coefficient, calculated on TCRB nucleotide sequences, was used to quantify repertoire sharing. Out-of-frame TCRB sequences from naive cells were analyzed to stand in for the pre-selection repertoire. The clones in this table, taken by TCRdb from immuneACCESS, are in-frame only. Not every clone is retained; where verified, under half of the shortfall comes from an unresolved V gene, and the cause of the rest is unknown. That table furnishes V, J and clone size, whereas the DNA furnished D and trimming. A total of under 250,000 clones appear in this sample, around 14% of them only once. The ten largest make up approximately 0.02% of the sample.

This clone was seen a few times. No antigen is known for it. Per-nucleotide qualities are absent, and no much larger clonotype sits a single base away. The CDR3, from cysteine to phenylalanine, totals 15 residues. The CDR3 DNA has 45 bases and is translated from base 1. From the germline V gene, CDR1 is SQVTM and CDR2 is ANQGSEA. V ends up 6 bases short and J 5 bases short, with an unmatched junction base count of 10. The clonotype originates from a man aged 25 to 40 with type 1 diabetes. The V and J genes are TRBV29-1 and TRBJ2-5; TRBD2 lines up with 12 middle nucleotides. The sequenced sample consisted of naive CD4+ T cells from blood. What this sample's cell subset or site label stands for: true naive CD4+ T cells. The DNA sequence is as follows: TGCAGCGTCCTCGGACTAGCGGGGTTTGGGGAGACCCAGTACTTC. It encodes CSVLGLAGFGETQYF.